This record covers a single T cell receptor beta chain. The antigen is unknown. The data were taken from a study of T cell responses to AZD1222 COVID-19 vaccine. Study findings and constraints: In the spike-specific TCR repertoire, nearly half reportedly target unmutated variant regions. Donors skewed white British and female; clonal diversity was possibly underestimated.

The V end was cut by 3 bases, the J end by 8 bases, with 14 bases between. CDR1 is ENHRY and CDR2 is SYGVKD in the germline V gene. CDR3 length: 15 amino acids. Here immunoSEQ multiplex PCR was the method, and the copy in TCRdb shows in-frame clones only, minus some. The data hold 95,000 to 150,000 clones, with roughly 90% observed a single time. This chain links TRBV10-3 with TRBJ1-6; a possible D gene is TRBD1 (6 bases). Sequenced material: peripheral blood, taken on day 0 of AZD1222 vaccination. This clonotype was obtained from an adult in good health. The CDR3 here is CAISDPRQEHSPLHF. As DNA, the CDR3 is TGTGCCATCAGTGACCCCCGACAGGAGCATTCACCCCTCCACTTT.